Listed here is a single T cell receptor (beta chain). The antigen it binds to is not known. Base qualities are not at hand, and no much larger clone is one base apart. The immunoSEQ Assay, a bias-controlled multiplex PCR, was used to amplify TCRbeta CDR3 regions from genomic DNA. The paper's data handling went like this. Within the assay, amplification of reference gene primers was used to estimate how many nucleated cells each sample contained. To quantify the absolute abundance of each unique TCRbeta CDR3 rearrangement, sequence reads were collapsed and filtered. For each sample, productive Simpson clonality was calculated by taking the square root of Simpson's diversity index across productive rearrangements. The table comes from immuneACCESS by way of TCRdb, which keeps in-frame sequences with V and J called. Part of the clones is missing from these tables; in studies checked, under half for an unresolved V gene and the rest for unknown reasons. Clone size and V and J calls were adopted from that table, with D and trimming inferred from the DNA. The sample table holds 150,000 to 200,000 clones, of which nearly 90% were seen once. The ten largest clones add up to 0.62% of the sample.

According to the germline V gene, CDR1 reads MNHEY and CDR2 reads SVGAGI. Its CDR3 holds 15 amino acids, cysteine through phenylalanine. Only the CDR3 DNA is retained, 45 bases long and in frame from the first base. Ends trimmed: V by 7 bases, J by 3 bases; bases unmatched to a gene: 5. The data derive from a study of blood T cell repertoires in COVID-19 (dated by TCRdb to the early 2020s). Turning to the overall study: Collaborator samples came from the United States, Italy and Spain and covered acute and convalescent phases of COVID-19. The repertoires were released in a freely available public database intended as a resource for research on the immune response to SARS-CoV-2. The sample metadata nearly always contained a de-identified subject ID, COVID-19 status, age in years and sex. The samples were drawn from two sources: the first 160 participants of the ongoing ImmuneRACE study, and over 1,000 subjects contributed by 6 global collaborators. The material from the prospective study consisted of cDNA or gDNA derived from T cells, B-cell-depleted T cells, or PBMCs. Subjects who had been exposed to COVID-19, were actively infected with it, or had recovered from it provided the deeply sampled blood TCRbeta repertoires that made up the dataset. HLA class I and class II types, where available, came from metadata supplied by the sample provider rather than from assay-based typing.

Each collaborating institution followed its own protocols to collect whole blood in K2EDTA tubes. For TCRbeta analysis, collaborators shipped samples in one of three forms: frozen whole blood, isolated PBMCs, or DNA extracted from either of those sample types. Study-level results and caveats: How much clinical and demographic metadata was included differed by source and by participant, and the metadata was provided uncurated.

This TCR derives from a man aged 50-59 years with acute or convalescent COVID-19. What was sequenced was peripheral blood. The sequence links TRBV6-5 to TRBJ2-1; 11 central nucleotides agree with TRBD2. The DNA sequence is TGTGCCAGCAAGCGCGGGACTAGCGGCTACAATGAGCAGTTCTTC. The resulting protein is CASKRGTSGYNEQFF.